Each of the 26 T cell receptor beta chains below was sequenced from the same sample in a study of post-analysis software for immune sequencing data. Study-wide results and limits: When patients were compared with controls, 4 or 5 TRBV segments were more frequent, TRBV5-6, TRBV5-1 and TRBV20-1 among them.

Their antigen targets remain unknown. The TCR beta cDNA libraries carried unique molecular identifiers. TCRdb re-called the PCR reads with MiXCR, one entry per CDR3 protein. Seen here are hundreds of thousands of distinct CDR3 sequences, about 60% observed once, and the top ten hold 10% to 12%. The source material was blood. The receptor set was obtained from a girl aged 2-10 years with multiple sclerosis.

The chain combines TRBV28 with TRBJ1-6, with a tentative D call TRBD1 (6 bases). There are 17 residues in the CDR3. Germline V gene data show CDR1 as MDHEN and CDR2 as SYDVKM. V was pared by 3 bases and J by 9 bases, with 21 bases between. Here the CDR3 reads CASSFRSYRDVRSPLHF. In DNA, the CDR3 is TGTGCCAGCAGTTTCCGGTCATACAGGGATGTGCGTTCACCCCTCCACTTT.

This clonotype has only one observation. This chain connects TRBV11-2 to TRBJ2-1, with TRBD2 matching 8 bases. Germline V gene lookup returns CDR1 SGHAT and CDR2 FQNNGV. The J segment lost 3 bases and the V segment lost 4 bases, leaving 11 bases of the junction unmatched. There are 17 residues in the CDR3. For the CDR3, the DNA is TGTGCCAGCAGCTCCCGCAGGCAGCGGGGGATCTACAATGAGCAGTTCTTC. The encoded protein is CASSSRRQRGIYNEQFF.

This clonotype was found a few times. CDR3 DNA sequence: TGTGCTAGTGGTTTGGGATCCACAGATACGCAGTATTTT. The encoded protein is CASGLGSTDTQYF. The rearrangement uses TRBV12-5 and TRBJ2-3; D not certain. The CDR3 is 13 amino acids. The V gene lost 1 base and the J gene lost 2 bases, with 4 bases spanning the gap. Germline values: CDR1 LGHNT, CDR2 FRNRAP.

The V call is TRBV29-1, the J call TRBJ2-1; 8 bases agree with TRBD1. This CDR3 comprises 13 residues. CDR1 and CDR2 from the germline V gene are SQVTM and ANQGSEA. With 7 bases clipped from V and 4 bases from J, the junction kept 6 bases outside the gene matches. CDR3 loop: CSGRQGLYNEQFF. CDR3 coding DNA: TGCAGCGGACGACAGGGGCTATACAATGAGCAGTTCTTC.

This clonotype was found a few times. The V and J genes are TRBV27 and TRBJ2-1; 11 positions agree with TRBD2. Germline-derived CDR1 and CDR2 are MNHEY and SMNVEV (reference sequence). The CDR3 covers 16 residues. The junction had 3 bases not matched to a gene; V was cut back by 4 bases and J by 1 base. CDR3 region: CASSSVAGGSYNEQFF. The CDR3 nucleotides read TGTGCCAGCAGTTCTGTAGCGGGAGGGTCCTACAATGAGCAGTTCTTC.

The V call is TRBV20-1, the J call TRBJ1-1; unclear D gene. CDR1 DFQATT and CDR2 SNEGSKA come from the germline V gene (reference sequence). V lost 4 bases and J lost 0, with 6 bases in between. This CDR3 comprises 12 residues. The CDR3 loop is CSAIRLNTEAFF. In DNA, the CDR3 is TGCAGTGCTATAAGATTGAACACTGAAGCTTTCTTT.

In this sample, this clonotype turned up a few times. The chain employs TRBV5-1 and TRBJ2-4, with D perhaps TRBD1 or TRBD2 (5 bases each). V was cut by 3 bases and J by 13 bases, with 17 bases left in between. Germline V gene lookup returns CDR1 SGHRS and CDR2 YFSETQ. This CDR3 spans 13 amino acids. CDR3 in DNA: TGCGCCAGCAGCTCTGGGGACCCTTGGGAGCAGTACTTC. This gives the protein CASSSGDPWEQYF.

The rearrangement links TRBV5-1 to TRBJ2-5, with unresolved D. Germline V gene sequence: CDR1 SGHRS, CDR2 YFSETQ. The V end lost 6 bases, the J end lost 2 bases, and 14 bases lay between the germline ends. CDR3 size: 14 residues. CDR3 amino acids: CASTRFSPQETQYF. CDR3 nucleotides: TGCGCCAGCACAAGGTTCTCTCCTCAAGAGACCCAGTACTTC. The full variable domain, with the rest looked up from reference TRBV5-1 and TRBJ2-5, is KAGVTQTPRYLIKTRGQQVTLSCSPISGHRSVSWYQQTPGQGLQFLFEYFSETQRNKGNFPGRFSGRQFSNSRSEMNVSTLELGDSALYLCASTRFSPQETQYFGPGTRLLVL.

The rearrangement uses TRBV5-1 and TRBJ1-5, with D unresolved. Germline V CDR1 and CDR2: SGHRS, YFSETQ. There are 20 residues in the CDR3. Trimming cost V 1 base and J 1 base, with 24 bases left between them. This chain's CDR3 is CASSLPDSSGPPLSNQPQHF. The CDR3 region has the DNA TGCGCCAGCAGCTTGCCCGACTCTTCCGGGCCCCCTCTAAGCAATCAGCCCCAGCATTTT.

CDR3 sequence reads: CASSPRPRRPAETQYF. Here the CDR3 DNA reads TGTGCCAGCAGTCCCAGGCCCCGTCGGCCTGCGGAGACCCAGTACTTC. The genes are TRBV12-3 or TRBV12-4 and TRBJ2-5, with unresolved D. The CDR3 length is 16 residues. V was cut by 5 bases and J by 5 bases, with 21 bases left in between.

The rearrangement joins TRBV7-9 to TRBJ1-5, with 8 bases that match TRBD1. V shed 5 bases, J shed 8 bases, and the junction held 8 bases outside the gene matches. Germline CDR1 and CDR2: SEHNR and FQNEAQ (reference sequence). This CDR3 region has 14 residues. In nucleotides, the CDR3 is TGTGCCAGCAGCCCGGGGACAGGATGGGAGCCCCAGCATTTT. It specifies CASSPGTGWEPQHF.

This chain joins TRBV6-6 and TRBJ2-1; the D call may be TRBD1 or TRBD2 (5 bases each). V was trimmed by 2 bases and J by 7 bases, leaving 15 bases between them. The length of the CDR3 is 15 residues. Germline CDR1 reads MNHNY; CDR2 reads SVGAGI (reference sequence). The CDR3 coding sequence is TGTGCCAGCAGTTACGGCCCGGGGCCCATGAATGAGCAGTTCTTC. Protein sequence: CASSYGPGPMNEQFF.

The chain employs TRBV10-2 and TRBJ2-5; TRBD1 agrees at 7 bases. V trimming: 5 bases; J trimming: 3 bases; junction bases outside the gene matches: 21. This CDR3 is built from 19 residues. Per germline, CDR1 WSHSY and CDR2 SAAADI. The CDR3 loop is CASSQLRLRDRGREETQYF. CDR3 DNA sequence: TGCGCCAGCAGTCAACTTAGGCTCCGGGACAGAGGGCGGGAAGAGACCCAGTACTTC.

This chain links TRBV7-8 with TRBJ1-2; possibly TRBD1 for D (5 bases). Between the trimmed V and J ends, which lost 1 base and 4 bases, there was a span of 10 bases. CDR3 length: 14 amino acids. From germline, CDR1 is SGHVS and CDR2 FQNEAQ. Here the CDR3 reads CASSLDRQSYGYTF. The CDR3 nucleotides are TGTGCCAGCAGCTTAGACAGACAGAGCTATGGCTACACCTTC.

This chain uses TRBV9 with TRBJ2-3; D remains unclear. The length of the CDR3 is 15 residues. Germline CDR1 and CDR2: SGDLS and YYNGEE. The V end lost 4 bases, the J end lost 6 bases, and 18 bases lay between the germline ends. For the CDR3, the DNA is TGTGCCAGCAGCCCCTTATCCCGGGCCTCGGATACGCAGTATTTT. Translated, it gives CASSPLSRASDTQYF. Full variable domain (remainder filled in from reference TRBV9 and TRBJ2-3): DSGVTQTPKHLITATGQRVTLRCSPRSGDLSVYWYQQSLDQGLQFLIQYYNGEERAKGNILERFSAQQFPDLHSELNLSSLELGDSALYFCASSPLSRASDTQYFGPGTRLTVL.

The chain combines TRBV6-5 with TRBJ1-1; 9 positions match TRBD1. V was clipped by 4 bases and J by 6 bases; unmatched bases: 9. Germline assignment: CDR1 MNHEY and CDR2 SVGAGI. This CDR3 comprises 15 residues. The CDR3 DNA sequence: TGTGCCAGCAGTTTCGTCCCGGGACAGGGATCTGAAGCTTTCTTT. Translating gives CASSFVPGQGSEAFF.

CDR3 bases: TGTGCCAGCAGTTTAAGCCCCCTTCAGGGGGGAGGGGATACTGAAGCTTTCTTT. Residues: CASSLSPLQGGGDTEAFF. The chain employs TRBV27 and TRBJ1-1; 7 bases are shared with TRBD1. V lost 2 bases, J lost 5 bases, and 17 bases stayed unmatched. The CDR3 extends over 18 amino acids. From germline, CDR1 is MNHEY and CDR2 SMNVEV (reference sequence).

In this sample, this clonotype turned up a few times. The chain recombines TRBV29-1 with TRBJ2-7, with 11 bases fitting TRBD1. CDR1 is SQVTM, CDR2 ANQGSEA, per germline. The CDR3 sequence is 18 residues long. The trim removed 7 bases at V and 0 bases at J, leaving 17 bases unmatched. CDR3 bases: TGCAGCGCTACGCCGGGACAGGGGGTAACAAATGGCTCCTACGAGCAGTACTTC. It codes for CSATPGQGVTNGSYEQYF.

The CDR3 sequence is CASSLVFQGPLDNEQFF. DNA for the CDR3: TGCGCCAGCAGCTTGGTATTCCAGGGGCCCCTCGACAATGAGCAGTTCTTC. The chain joins TRBV5-1 to TRBJ2-1; D is possibly TRBD1 (6 bases). Trimming shortened V by 0 bases and J by 5 bases, and 18 bases separated the two germline ends. The V gene's germline CDR1 is SGHRS and CDR2 YFSETQ. The CDR3 consists of 17 residues.

The genes are TRBV6-2 or TRBV6-3 and TRBJ1-2; weak D call: TRBD1 (6 bases). From germline, CDR1 is MNHEY and CDR2 SVGEGT. CDR3 length: 14 amino acids. V was cut by 9 bases and J by 4 bases, with 18 bases left in between. This CDR3 is CASYTGTTLYGYTF. CDR3 DNA: TGTGCCAGTTACACAGGGACAACACTCTATGGCTACACCTTC.

The chain is built from TRBV20-1 and TRBJ2-1; 8 bases are shared with TRBD1. Germline V lookup: CDR1 DFQATT, CDR2 SNEGSKA (reference sequence). The V and J ends lost 3 bases and 9 bases, in that order; junction bases with no gene match: 13. The CDR3 loop spans 15 amino acids. The CDR3 protein is CSARMGRTGRSEQFF. DNA for the CDR3: TGCAGTGCTAGGATGGGTCGGACAGGGAGGAGTGAGCAGTTCTTC.

CDR3 residues: CASSESEREDEQYF. As DNA, the CDR3 is TGCGCCAGCAGTGAGTCAGAGCGGGAGGACGAGCAGTACTTC. The chain carries TRBV10-2 and TRBJ2-5; 9 positions agree with TRBD2. With the DNA end fitting TRBJ2-7 better, the J assignment may be wrong. This CDR3 contains 14 residues. Germline CDR1 is WSHSY and CDR2 is SAAADI.

This sequence joins TRBV12-3 or TRBV12-4 and TRBJ2-1, with D possibly matching TRBD2 (7 bases). The DNA end is more similar to TRBJ2-7, so the J call may be wrong. There are 16 residues in the CDR3. The DNA for the CDR3 is TGTGCCAGCAGTCCGCTGAGGGGGGGGTCCTACAATGAGCAGTACTTC. It is translated as CASSPLRGGSYNEQYF.

The chain joins TRBV7-2 to TRBJ2-1; D uncertain. The CDR3 totals 12 residues. The germline CDR1 and CDR2 sequences are SGHTA and FQGNSA. Trimming stripped 5 bases from V and 15 bases from J, with 17 bases between. CDR3 loop: CASSTFNGAGFF. The CDR3 nucleotides read TGTGCCAGCAGCACTTTTAACGGAGCAGGGTTCTTC.

The chain couples TRBV5-1 to TRBJ2-1, with TRBD2 identical over 10 bases. V lost 5 bases, J lost 5 bases, and 7 bases stayed unmatched. The germline CDR1 and CDR2 sequences are SGHRS and YFSETQ. The CDR3 length is 15 residues. The CDR3 DNA follows: TGCGCCAGCAGGTCAGCGGGAGGGCTCCACAATGAGCAGTTCTTC. Translation: CASRSAGGLHNEQFF.

Only one count was recorded for this clonotype. This chain uses TRBV12-3 or TRBV12-4 with TRBJ2-4, with 11 bases that match TRBD2. The assigned J gene may be wrong: the sequence end matches TRBJ2-7 better. This CDR3 has 17 amino acids. CDR3 region: CASTPRTSGLWRGEQYF. The CDR3 DNA sequence: TGTGCCAGCACCCCCCGGACTAGCGGGCTATGGCGCGGCGAGCAGTACTTC.